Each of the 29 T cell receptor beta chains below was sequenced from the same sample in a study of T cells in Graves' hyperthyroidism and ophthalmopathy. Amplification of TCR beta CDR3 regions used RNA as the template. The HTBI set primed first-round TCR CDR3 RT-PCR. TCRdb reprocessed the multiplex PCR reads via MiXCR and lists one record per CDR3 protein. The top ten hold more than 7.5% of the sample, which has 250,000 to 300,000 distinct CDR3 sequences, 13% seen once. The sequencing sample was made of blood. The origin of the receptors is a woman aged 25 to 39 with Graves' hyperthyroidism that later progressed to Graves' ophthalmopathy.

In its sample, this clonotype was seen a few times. The CDR3 coding sequence is TGCGCCAGCAGCCGTCTTTTCCAGGGGGCTCTCGGGGAGCTGTTTTTT. Residues: CASSRLFQGALGELFF. The chain carries TRBV4-3 and TRBJ2-2, with 8 bases fitting TRBD1. Germline CDR1 reads LGHNA; CDR2 reads YSLEER. V lost 4 bases, J lost 7 bases, and 11 bases stayed unmatched. The CDR3 runs 16 residues.

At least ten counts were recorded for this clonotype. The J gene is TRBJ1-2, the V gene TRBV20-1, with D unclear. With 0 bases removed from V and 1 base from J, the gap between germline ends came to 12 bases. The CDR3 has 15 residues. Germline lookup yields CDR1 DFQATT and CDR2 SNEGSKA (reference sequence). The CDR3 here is CSARDYGFLNYGYTF. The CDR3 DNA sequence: TGCAGTGCTAGAGATTATGGGTTCCTTAACTATGGCTACACCTTC.

This CDR3 reads CASSSRGFDEQFF. The DNA of the CDR3 is TGTGCCAGCAGCTCCCGGGGATTCGATGAGCAGTTCTTC. J is TRBJ2-1 and V is TRBV5-8; the D gene is possibly TRBD2 (5 bases). This CDR3 has 13 residues. V dropped 3 bases and J dropped 8 bases, with 12 bases sitting between them. Looked up from germline, CDR1 is SGHTS and CDR2 is YDEGEE.

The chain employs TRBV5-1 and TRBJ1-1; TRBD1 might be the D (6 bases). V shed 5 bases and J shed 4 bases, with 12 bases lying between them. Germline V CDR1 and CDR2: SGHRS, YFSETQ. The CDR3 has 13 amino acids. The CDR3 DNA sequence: TGCGCCAGCAGTCAGGGGTTTCGCACTGAAGCTTTCTTT. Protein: CASSQGFRTEAFF.

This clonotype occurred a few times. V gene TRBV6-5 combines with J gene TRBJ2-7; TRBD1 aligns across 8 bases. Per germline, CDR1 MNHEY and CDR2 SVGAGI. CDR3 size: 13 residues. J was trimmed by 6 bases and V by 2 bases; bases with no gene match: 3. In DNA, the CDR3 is TGTGCCAGCAGTTACCAGGGGGCCGGCGAGCAGTACTTC. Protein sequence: CASSYQGAGEQYF.

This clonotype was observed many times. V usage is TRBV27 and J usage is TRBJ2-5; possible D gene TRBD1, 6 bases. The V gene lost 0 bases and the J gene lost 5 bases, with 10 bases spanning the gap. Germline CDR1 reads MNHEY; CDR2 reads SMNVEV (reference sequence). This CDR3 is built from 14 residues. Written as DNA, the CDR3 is TGTGCCAGCAGTTTATCCCCAGGGGAGGAGACCCAGTACTTC. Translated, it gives CASSLSPGEETQYF.

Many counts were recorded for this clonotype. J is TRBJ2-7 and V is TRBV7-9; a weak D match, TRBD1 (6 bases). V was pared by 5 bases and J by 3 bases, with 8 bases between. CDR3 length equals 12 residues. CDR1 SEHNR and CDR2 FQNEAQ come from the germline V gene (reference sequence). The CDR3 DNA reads TGTGCCAGCAGCCGGGACAACTACGAGCAGTACTTC. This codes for CASSRDNYEQYF. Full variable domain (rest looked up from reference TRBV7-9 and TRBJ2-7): DTGVSQNPRHKITKRGQNVTFRCDPISEHNRLYWYRQTLGQGPEFLTYFQNEAQLEKSRLLSDRFSAERPKGSFSTLEIQRTEQGDSAMYLCASSRDNYEQYFGPGTRLTVT.

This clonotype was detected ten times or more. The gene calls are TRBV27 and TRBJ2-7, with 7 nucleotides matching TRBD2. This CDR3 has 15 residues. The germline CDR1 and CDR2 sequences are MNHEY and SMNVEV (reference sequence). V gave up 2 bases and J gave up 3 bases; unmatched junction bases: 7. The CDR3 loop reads CASSLNPGGGYEQYF. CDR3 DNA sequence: TGTGCCAGCAGTTTAAATCCGGGCGGGGGCTACGAGCAGTACTTC.

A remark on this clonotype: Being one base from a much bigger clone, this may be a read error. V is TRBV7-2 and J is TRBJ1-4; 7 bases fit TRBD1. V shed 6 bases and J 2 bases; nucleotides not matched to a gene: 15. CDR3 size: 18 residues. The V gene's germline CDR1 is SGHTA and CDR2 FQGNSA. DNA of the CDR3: TGTGCCAGCAGAGCCCCACGGGACAGTAGGACGACTAATGAAAAACTGTTTTTT. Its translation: CASRAPRDSRTTNEKLFF.

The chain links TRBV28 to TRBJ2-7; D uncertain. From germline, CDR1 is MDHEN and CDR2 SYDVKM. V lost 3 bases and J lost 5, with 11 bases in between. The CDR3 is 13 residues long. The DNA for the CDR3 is TGTGCCAGCAGTTTGTTAGGTCCTGACGAGCAGTACTTC. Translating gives CASSLLGPDEQYF.

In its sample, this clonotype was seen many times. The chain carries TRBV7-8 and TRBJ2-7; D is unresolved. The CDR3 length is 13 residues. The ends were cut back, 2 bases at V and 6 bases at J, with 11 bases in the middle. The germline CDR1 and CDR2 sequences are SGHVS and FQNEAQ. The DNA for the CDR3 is TGTGCCAGCAGCTTAATAATGGGGTCCGAGCAGTACTTC. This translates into CASSLIMGSEQYF.

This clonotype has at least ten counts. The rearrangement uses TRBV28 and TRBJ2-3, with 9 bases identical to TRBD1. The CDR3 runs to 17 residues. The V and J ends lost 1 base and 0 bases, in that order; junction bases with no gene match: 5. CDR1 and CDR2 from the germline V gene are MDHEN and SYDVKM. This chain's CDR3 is CASSLSAGTGSTDTQYF. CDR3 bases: TGTGCCAGCAGTTTATCGGCCGGGACAGGGAGCACAGATACGCAGTATTTT.

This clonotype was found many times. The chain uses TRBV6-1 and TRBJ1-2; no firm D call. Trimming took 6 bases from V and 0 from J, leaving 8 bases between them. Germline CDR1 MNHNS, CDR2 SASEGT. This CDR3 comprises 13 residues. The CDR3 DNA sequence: TGTGCCAGCAGCCTTAACTCTAACTATGGCTACACCTTC. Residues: CASSLNSNYGYTF.

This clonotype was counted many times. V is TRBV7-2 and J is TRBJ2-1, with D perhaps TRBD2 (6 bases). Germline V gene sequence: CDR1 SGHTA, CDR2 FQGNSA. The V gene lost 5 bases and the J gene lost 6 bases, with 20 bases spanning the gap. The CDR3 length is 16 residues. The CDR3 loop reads CASSTRLVLGGNEQFF. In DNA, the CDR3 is TGTGCCAGCAGCACCCGACTAGTACTAGGCGGCAATGAGCAGTTCTTC. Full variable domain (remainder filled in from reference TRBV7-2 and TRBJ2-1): GAGVSQSPSNKVTEKGKDVELRCDPISGHTALYWYRQSLGQGLEFLIYFQGNSAPDKSGLPSDRFSAERTGGSVSTLTIQRTQQEDSAVYLCASSTRLVLGGNEQFFGPGTRLTVL.

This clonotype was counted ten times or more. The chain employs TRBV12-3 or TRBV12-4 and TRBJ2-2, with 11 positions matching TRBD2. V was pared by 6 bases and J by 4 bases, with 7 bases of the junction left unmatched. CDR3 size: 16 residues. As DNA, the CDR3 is TGTGCCAGCAGCGGCGTAGCGGGAGGGGTCACCGGGGAGCTGTTTTTT. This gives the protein CASSGVAGGVTGELFF.

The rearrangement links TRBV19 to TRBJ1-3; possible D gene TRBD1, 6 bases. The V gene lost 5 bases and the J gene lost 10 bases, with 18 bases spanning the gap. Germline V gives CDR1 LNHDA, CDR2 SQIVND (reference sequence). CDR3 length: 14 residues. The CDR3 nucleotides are TGTGCCAGTAGTCCCTCGGGGGCAATTGGGACCATATATTTT. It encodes CASSPSGAIGTIYF.

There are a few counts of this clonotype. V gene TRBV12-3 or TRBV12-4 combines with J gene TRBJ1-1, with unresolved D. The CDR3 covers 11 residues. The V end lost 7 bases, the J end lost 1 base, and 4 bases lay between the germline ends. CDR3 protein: CASTANTEAFF. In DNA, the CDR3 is TGTGCCAGCACTGCGAACACTGAAGCTTTCTTT.

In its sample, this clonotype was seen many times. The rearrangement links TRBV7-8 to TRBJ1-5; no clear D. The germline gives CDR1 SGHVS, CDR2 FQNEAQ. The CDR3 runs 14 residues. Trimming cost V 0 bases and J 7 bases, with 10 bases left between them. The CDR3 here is CASSLASLGQPQHF. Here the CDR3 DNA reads TGTGCCAGCAGCTTAGCCTCTTTAGGCCAGCCCCAGCATTTT.

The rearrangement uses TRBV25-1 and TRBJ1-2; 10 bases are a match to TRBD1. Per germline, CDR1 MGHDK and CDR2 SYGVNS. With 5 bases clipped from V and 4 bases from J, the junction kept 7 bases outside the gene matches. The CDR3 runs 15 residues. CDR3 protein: CASSFQGQGLYGYTF. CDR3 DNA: TGTGCCAGCAGTTTTCAGGGACAGGGGCTCTATGGCTACACCTTC.

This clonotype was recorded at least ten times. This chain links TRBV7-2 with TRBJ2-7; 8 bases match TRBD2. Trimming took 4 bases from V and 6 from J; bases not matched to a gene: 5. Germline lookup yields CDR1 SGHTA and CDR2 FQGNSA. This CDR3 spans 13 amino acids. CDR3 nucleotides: TGTGCCAGCAGCTCGAGCGGGAGCCCCGAGCAGTACTTC. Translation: CASSSSGSPEQYF.

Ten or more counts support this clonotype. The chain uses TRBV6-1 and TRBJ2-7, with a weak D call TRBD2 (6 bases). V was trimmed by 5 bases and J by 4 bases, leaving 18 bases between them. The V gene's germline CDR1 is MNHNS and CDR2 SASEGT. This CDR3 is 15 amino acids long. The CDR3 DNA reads TGTGCCAGCAGTCCGCTAGTTACCGGGAGTTACGAGCAGTACTTC. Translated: CASSPLVTGSYEQYF.

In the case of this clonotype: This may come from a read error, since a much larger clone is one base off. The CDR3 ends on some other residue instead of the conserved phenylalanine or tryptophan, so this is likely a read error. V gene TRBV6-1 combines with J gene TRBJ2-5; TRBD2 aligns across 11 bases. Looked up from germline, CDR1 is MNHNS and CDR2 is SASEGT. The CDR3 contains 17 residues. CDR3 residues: CASSKLSGTSGQKTQYL. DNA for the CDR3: TGTGCCAGCAGTAAACTATCGGGGACTAGCGGCCAAAAGACCCAGTACCTC.

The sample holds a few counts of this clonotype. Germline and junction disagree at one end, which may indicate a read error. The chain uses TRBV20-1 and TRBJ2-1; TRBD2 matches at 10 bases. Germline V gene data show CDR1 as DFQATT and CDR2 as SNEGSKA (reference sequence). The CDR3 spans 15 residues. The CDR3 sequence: CSATPSGSLNNEQSF. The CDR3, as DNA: TGCAGTGCTACCCCTAGCGGGAGTTTGAACAATGAGCAGTCCTTC.

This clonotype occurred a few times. CDR3 DNA: TGTGCCAGCAGTTACCCGTCGAGCGTCTCCAGGGGGTATGGCTACACCTTC. Protein product: CASSYPSSVSRGYGYTF. The V call is TRBV6-5, the J call TRBJ1-2, with TRBD1 matching 7 bases. CDR1 is MNHEY and CDR2 is SVGAGI in the germline V gene. This CDR3 is 17 amino acids long. Unmatched junction bases numbered 14, after V lost 2 bases and J lost 5 bases.

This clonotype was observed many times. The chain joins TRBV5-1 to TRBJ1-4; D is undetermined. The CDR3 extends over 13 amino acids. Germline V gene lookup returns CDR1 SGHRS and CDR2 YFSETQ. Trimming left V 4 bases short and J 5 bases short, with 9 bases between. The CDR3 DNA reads TGCGCCAGCAGCGCCGCGGGAAATGAAAAACTGTTTTTT. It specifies CASSAAGNEKLFF.

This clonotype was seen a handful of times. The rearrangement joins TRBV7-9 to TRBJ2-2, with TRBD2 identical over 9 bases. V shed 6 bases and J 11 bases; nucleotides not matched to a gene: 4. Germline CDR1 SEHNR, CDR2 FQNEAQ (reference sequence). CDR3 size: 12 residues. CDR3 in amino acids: CASRFSGSELFF. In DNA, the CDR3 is TGTGCCAGCAGATTTAGCGGGAGTGAGCTGTTTTTT.

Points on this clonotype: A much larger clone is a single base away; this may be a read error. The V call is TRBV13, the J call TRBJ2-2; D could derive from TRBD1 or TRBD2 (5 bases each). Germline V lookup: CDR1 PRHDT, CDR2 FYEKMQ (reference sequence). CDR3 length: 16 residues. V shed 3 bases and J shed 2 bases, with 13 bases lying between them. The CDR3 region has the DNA TGTGCCAGCAGCTTCCAGGGACGGATTAACACCGGGGAGCTGTTTTTT. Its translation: CASSFQGRINTGELFF. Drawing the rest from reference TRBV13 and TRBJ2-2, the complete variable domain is AAGVIQSPRHLIKEKRETATLKCYPIPRHDTVYWYQQGPGQDPQFLISFYEKMQSDKGSIPDRFSAQQFSDYHSELNMSSLELGDSALYFCASSFQGRINTGELFFGEGSRLTVL.

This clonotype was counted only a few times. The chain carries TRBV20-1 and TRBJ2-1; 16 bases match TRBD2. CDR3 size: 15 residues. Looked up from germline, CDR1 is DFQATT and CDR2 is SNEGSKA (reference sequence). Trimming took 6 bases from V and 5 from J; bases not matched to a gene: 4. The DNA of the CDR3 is TGCAGTGCGGCAGGGACTAGCGGGAGGGACAATGAGCAGTTCTTC. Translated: CSAAGTSGRDNEQFF.

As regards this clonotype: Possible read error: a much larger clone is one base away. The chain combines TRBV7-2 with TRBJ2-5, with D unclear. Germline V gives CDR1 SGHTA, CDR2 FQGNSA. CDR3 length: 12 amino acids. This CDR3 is CVSSLMEETQYF. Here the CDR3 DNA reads TGTGTCAGCAGCTTAATGGAAGAGACCCAGTACTTC.